The 9 T cell receptor beta chains given below trace back to one sample, sequenced in a study of control samples from healthy donors and cancer patients. TCRdb's copy holds only in-frame clones and misses some; the assay was immunoSEQ multiplex PCR. The sample yields some 94,000 clones, roughly 91% seen once. What was sequenced was PBMCs. The source of these receptors is a woman in her forties or fifties with colorectal cancer.

The chain is built from TRBV12-5 and TRBJ2-7; TRBD2 matches at 7 bases. Germline V gene lookup returns CDR1 LGHNT and CDR2 FRNRAP. V gave up 5 bases and J gave up 0 bases; unmatched junction bases: 10. The CDR3 totals 16 residues. The DNA for the CDR3 is TGTGCTAGTGGTAGCCTCTCAGCGGGGAGCTCCTACGAGCAGTACGTC. It codes for CASGSLSAGSSYEQYV.

The chain joins TRBV25-1 to TRBJ2-1, with D possibly being TRBD1 or TRBD2 (5 bases each). Germline assignment: CDR1 MGHDK and CDR2 SYGVNS. This CDR3 region has 14 residues. The V and J ends lost 10 bases and 7 bases respectively, with 20 bases between them. The DNA of the CDR3 is TGTGCCACCGCGGATGGGGGAATCAAGAATGAGCAGTTCTTC. The encoded protein is CATADGGIKNEQFF.

The rearrangement uses TRBV6-2 or TRBV6-3 and TRBJ2-2, with TRBD1 matching 9 bases. Unmatched junction bases numbered 7, after V lost 5 bases and J lost 3 bases. The CDR3 sequence is 16 residues long. In germline, CDR1 is MNHEY, CDR2 SVGEGT. CDR3 bases: TGTGCCAGCAGTCACACAGGGGGCTACGACACCGGGGAGCTGTTTTTT. Translating gives CASSHTGGYDTGELFF.

This chain links TRBV15 with TRBJ2-5; a weak D match, TRBD1 (6 bases). The germline V gene has CDR1 LNHNV and CDR2 YYDKDF (reference sequence). CDR3 length: 16 residues. V was pared by 5 bases and J by 1 base, with 17 bases between. CDR3 residues: CATSSMAQGIQETQYF. The CDR3 coding sequence is TGTGCCACCAGCTCTATGGCCCAGGGGATCCAAGAGACCCAGTACTTC.

The chain carries TRBV5-1 and TRBJ1-2; D is uncertain. Germline values: CDR1 SGHRS, CDR2 YFSETQ. The V and J ends lost 0 bases and 2 bases respectively, with 8 bases between them. The CDR3 runs 14 residues. CDR3 DNA sequence: TGCGCCAGCAGCTTGGCGGGCAGCAACTATGGCTACACCTTC. Protein sequence: CASSLAGSNYGYTF.

V usage is TRBV30 and J usage is TRBJ2-5, with 9 bases identical to TRBD1. Trimming removed 5 bases from V and 5 bases from J; junction bases left unmatched: 12. CDR3 size: 15 residues. The V gene's germline CDR1 is GTSNPN and CDR2 SVGIG (reference sequence). CDR3 nucleotides: TGTGCCTGGTCCTTCGGCGGGACAGGGATGGAGACCCAGTACTTC. Its translation: CAWSFGGTGMETQYF.

In this sample, this clone turned up once. The sample holds other DNA sequences that translate to the same CDR3. This chain uses TRBV3-1 (or the pseudogene TRBV3-2) with TRBJ1-1; unclear D gene. Germline lookup yields CDR1 LGHDT and CDR2 YNNKEL (reference sequence). The CDR3 sequence is 13 residues long. The ends were cut back, 1 base at V and 3 bases at J, with 6 bases in the middle. CDR3 protein: CASSQAGYTEAFF. The CDR3, as DNA: TGTGCCAGCAGCCAAGCCGGATACACTGAAGCTTTCTTT.

This chain uses TRBV28 with TRBJ1-5, with D unresolved. V lost 5 bases, J lost 0 bases, and 2 bases lay in between. The CDR3 extends over 12 amino acids. Per the germline V gene, CDR1 is MDHEN and CDR2 is SYDVKM. CDR3 DNA: TGTGCCAGCAGTCATAGCAATCAGCCCCAGCATTTT. Translation gives CASSHSNQPQHF.

This CDR3 is CATRDTTNTGELFF. DNA for the CDR3: TGTGCCACCAGGGACACCACGAACACCGGGGAGCTGTTTTTT. The chain joins TRBV28 to TRBJ2-2; D possibly corresponds to TRBD1 (6 bases). Germline V gives CDR1 MDHEN, CDR2 SYDVKM. CDR3 length: 14 residues. V gave up 10 bases and J gave up 0 bases, with 12 bases separating them.